This T cell receptor beta chain was identified during a study of T cells after yellow fever vaccination. Study-wide context: Preparation used SMART-Seq v4 Ultra Low Input for the low-cell-number fractions.

Notes on the study in general: A minor fraction of clonotypes spanned both CD4 and CD8 compartments. Though weaker, the secondary response peaked faster, on day 5 versus 15.

The V gene's germline CDR1 is DFQATT and CDR2 SNEGSKA (reference sequence). The germline V and J ends were trimmed by 1 base and 0 bases, with 10 bases remaining between them. The CDR3 extends over 15 amino acids. This clonotype came up a few times. Antigen: not known. As TCR cDNA was made by 5'RACE template switching, a universal primer site and UMIs were added. TCRdb recomputed calls from the 5' RACE reads with MiXCR, one row per CDR3 protein. In the table there are 500,000 to 650,000 distinct CDR3 sequences, about a sixth of which are singletons. The sequences come from PBMCs, collected 5 to 6 days after the first yellow fever vaccination. J is TRBJ1-5 and V is TRBV20-1; D is undetermined. This receptor was identified in a man between 18 and 29 years old who received the YFV17D yellow fever vaccine. The CDR3 here is CSARAAGYSNQPQHF. In DNA form, the CDR3 reads TGCAGTGCTAGAGCGGCAGGTTATAGCAATCAGCCCCAGCATTTT.